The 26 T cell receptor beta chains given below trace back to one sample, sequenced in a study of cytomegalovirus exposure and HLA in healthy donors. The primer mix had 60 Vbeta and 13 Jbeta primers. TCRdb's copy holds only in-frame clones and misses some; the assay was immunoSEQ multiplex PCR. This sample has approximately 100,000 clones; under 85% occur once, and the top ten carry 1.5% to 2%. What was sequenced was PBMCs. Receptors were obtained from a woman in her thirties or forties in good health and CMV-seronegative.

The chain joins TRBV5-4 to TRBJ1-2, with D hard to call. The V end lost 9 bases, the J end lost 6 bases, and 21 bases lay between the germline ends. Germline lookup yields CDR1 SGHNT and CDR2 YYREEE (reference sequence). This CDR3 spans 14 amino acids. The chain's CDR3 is CATIGPGRRNGYTF. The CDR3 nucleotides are TGTGCCACCATTGGGCCCGGCAGACGCAATGGCTACACCTTC.

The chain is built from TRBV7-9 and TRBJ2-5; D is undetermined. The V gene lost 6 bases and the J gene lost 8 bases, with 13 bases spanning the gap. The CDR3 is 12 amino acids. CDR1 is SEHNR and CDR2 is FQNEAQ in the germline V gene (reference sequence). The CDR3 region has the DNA TGTGCCAGCAGACTAACCGATGACACCCAGTACTTC. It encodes CASRLTDDTQYF.

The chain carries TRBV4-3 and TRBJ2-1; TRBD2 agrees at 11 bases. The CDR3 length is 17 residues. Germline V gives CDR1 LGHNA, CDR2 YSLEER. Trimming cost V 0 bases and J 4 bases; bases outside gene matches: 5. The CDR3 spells CASSQDPGLAEYNEQFF. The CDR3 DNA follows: TGCGCCAGCAGCCAAGATCCGGGACTAGCGGAATACAATGAGCAGTTCTTC.

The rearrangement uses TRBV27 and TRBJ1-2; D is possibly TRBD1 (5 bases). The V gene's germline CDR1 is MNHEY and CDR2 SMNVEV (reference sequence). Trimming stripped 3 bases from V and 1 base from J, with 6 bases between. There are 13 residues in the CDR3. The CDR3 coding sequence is TGTGCCAGCAGTTTGACAGTTAACTATGGCTACACCTTC. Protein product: CASSLTVNYGYTF.

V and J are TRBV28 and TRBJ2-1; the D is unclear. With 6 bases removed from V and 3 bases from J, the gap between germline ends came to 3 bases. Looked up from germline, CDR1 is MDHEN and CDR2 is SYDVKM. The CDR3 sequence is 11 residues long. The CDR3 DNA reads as TGTGCCAGCAGCCTCTACAATGAGCAGTTCTTC. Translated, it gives CASSLYNEQFF.

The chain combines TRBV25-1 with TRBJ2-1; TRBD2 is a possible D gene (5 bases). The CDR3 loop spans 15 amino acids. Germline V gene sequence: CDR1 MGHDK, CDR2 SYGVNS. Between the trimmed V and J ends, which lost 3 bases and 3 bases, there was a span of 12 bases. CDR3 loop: CASSDTKRIYNEQFF. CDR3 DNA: TGTGCCAGCAGTGATACAAAGCGGATCTACAATGAGCAGTTCTTC.

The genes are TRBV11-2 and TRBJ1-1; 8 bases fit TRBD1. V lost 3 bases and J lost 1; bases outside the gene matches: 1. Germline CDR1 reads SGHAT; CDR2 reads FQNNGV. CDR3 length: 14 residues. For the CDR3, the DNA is TGTGCCAGCAGCTTGACAGGGGAGAACACTGAAGCTTTCTTT. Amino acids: CASSLTGENTEAFF.

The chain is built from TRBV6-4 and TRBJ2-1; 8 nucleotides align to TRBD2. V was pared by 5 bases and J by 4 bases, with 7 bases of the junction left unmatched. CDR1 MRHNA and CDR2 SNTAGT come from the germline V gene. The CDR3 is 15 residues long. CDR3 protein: CASSIDREGYNEQFF. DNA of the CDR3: TGTGCCAGCAGTATCGACCGGGAGGGGTACAATGAGCAGTTCTTC.

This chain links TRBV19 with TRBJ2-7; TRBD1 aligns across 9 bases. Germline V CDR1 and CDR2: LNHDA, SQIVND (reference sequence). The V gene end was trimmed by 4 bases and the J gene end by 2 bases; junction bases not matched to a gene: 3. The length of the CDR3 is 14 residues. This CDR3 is CASSRRQGAYEQYF. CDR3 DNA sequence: TGTGCCAGTAGTAGACGACAGGGGGCCTACGAGCAGTACTTC.

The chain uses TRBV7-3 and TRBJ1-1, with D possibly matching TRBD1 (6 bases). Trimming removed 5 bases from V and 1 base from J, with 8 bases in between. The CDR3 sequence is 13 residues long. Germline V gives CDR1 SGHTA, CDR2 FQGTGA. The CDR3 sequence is CASSADRNTEAFF. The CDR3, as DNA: TGTGCCAGCAGCGCGGACAGGAACACTGAAGCTTTCTTT.

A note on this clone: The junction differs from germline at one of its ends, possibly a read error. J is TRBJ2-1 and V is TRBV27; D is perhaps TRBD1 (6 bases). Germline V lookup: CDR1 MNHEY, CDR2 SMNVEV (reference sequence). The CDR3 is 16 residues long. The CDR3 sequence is CPSNTGPASRYNEQFF. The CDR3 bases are TGTCCCAGCAATACAGGGCCCGCCAGTAGATACAATGAGCAGTTCTTC.

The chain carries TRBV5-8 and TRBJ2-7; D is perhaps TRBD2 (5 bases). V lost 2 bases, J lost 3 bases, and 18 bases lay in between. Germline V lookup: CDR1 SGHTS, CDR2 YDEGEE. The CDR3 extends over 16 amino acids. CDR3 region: CASSLGRQDSIYEQYF. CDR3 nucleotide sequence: TGTGCCAGCAGCTTAGGGCGGCAGGACTCGATCTACGAGCAGTACTTC.

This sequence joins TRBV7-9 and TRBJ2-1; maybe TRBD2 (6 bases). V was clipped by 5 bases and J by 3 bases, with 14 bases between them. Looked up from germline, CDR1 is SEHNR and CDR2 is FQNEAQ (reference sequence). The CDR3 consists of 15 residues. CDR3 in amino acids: CASSALSGGYNEQFF. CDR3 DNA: TGTGCCAGCAGCGCCCTGTCCGGGGGCTACAATGAGCAGTTCTTC.

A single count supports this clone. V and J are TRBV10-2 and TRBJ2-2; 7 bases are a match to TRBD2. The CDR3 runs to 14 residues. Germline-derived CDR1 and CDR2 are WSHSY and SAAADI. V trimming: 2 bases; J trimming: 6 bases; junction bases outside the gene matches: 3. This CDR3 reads CASSEAGAAGELFF. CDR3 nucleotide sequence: TGCGCCAGCAGTGAGGCGGGAGCAGCCGGGGAGCTGTTTTTT.

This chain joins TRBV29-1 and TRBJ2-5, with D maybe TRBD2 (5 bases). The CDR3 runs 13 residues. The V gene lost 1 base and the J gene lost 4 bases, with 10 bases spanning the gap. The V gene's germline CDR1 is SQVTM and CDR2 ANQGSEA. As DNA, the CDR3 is TGCAGCGTTGAAGTTACGGGAATAGAGACCCAGTACTTC. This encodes CSVEVTGIETQYF.

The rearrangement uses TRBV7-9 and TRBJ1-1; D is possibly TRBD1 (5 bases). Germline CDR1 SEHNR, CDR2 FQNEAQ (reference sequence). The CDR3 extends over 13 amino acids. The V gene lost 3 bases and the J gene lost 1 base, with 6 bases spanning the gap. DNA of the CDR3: TGTGCCAGCAGCTTTCAGGGGAACACTGAAGCTTTCTTT. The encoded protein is CASSFQGNTEAFF.

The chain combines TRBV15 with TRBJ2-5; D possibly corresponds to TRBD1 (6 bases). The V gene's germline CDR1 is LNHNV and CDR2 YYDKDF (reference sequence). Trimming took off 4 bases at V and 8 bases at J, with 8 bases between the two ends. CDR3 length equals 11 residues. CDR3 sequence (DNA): TGTGCCACCAGCACGGGACATACCCAGTACTTC. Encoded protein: CATSTGHTQYF. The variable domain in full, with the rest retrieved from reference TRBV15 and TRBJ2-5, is DAMVIQNPRYQVTQFGKPVTLSCSQTLNHNVMYWYQQKSSQAPKLLFHYYDKDFNNEADTPDNFQSRRPNTSFCFLDIRSPGLGDTAMYLCATSTGHTQYFGPGTRLLVL.

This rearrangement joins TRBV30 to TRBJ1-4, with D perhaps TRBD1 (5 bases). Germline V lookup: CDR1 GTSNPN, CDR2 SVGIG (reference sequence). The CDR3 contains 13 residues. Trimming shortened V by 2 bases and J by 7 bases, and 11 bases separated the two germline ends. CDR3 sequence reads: CAWSIQGVEKLFF. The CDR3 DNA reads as TGTGCCTGGAGTATCCAGGGCGTTGAAAAACTGTTTTTT.

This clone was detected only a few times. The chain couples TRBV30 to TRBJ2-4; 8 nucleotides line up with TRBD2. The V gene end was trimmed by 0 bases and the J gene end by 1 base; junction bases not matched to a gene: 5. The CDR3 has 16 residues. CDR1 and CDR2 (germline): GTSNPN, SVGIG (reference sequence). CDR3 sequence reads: CAWSVRGGGAKNIQYF. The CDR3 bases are TGTGCCTGGAGTGTACGGGGGGGAGGTGCCAAAAACATTCAGTACTTC.

The CDR3 coding sequence is TGCGCCAGCAGCCATACACGGGGGGGCCTCACAGATACGCAGTATTTT. It encodes CASSHTRGGLTDTQYF. The chain employs TRBV4-3 and TRBJ2-3; 8 positions agree with TRBD2. CDR3 size: 16 residues. After removal of 3 bases from V and 2 bases from J, the junction contained 7 bases not matched to a gene. Germline lookup yields CDR1 LGHNA and CDR2 YSLEER.

The CDR3 is CASSLGAAVYNEQFF. The DNA of the CDR3 is TGTGCCAGCAGCTTGGGAGCGGCAGTTTACAATGAGCAGTTCTTC. The gene calls are TRBV7-3 and TRBJ2-1; maybe TRBD2 (5 bases). Trimming stripped 3 bases from V and 4 bases from J, with 13 bases between. Germline CDR1 SGHTA, CDR2 FQGTGA. The CDR3 consists of 15 residues.

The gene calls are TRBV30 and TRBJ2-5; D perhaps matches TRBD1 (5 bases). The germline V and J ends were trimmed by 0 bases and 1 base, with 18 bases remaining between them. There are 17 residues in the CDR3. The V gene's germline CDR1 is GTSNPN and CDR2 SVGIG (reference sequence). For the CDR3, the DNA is TGTGCCTGGAGTGTATCGAGGACATCCGGAACCCAAGAGACCCAGTACTTC. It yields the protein CAWSVSRTSGTQETQYF.

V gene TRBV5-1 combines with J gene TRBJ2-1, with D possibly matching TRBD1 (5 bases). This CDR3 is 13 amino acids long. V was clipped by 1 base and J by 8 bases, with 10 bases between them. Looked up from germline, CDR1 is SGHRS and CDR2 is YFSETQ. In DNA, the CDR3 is TGCGCCAGCAGCTTGCAGGGCACATATGAGCAGTTCTTC. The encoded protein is CASSLQGTYEQFF. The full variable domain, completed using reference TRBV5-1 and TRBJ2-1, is KAGVTQTPRYLIKTRGQQVTLSCSPISGHRSVSWYQQTPGQGLQFLFEYFSETQRNKGNFPGRFSGRQFSNSRSEMNVSTLELGDSALYLCASSLQGTYEQFFGPGTRLTVL.

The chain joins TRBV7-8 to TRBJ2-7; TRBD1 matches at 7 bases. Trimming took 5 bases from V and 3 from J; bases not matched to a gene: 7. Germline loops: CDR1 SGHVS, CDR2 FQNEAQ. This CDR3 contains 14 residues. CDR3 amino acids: CASSPRDRDYEQYF. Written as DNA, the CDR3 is TGTGCCAGCAGCCCCCGGGACAGAGACTACGAGCAGTACTTC.

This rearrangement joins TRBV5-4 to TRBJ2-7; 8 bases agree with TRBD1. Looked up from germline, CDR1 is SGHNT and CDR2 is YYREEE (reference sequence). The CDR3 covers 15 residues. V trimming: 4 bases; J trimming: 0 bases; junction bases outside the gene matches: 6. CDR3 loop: CASSGGQEFSYEQYF. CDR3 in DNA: TGTGCCAGCAGCGGGGGACAGGAATTCTCCTACGAGCAGTACTTC.

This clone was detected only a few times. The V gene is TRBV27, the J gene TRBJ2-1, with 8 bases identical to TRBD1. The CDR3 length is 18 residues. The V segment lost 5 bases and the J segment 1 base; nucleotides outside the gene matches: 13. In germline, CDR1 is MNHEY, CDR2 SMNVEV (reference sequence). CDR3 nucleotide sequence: TGTGCCAGCAGTCACACAATGCCGGGACAGGCGTCCTACAATGAGCAGTTCTTC. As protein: CASSHTMPGQASYNEQFF.